Listed here is a single TCR beta chain. Data came from immunoSEQ multiplex PCR; TCRdb stores just in-frame clones and leaves some out. The sample carries 30,000 to 40,000 clones, roughly 90% recorded once. The time point: newly diagnosed, previously untreated cHL patient sample. Magnetic negative selection was used to purify CD4+ T cells from thawed PBMCs. This record comes from a study of PD-1 blockade in classical Hodgkin lymphoma. The CDR3 spans 13 residues. The V gene lost 4 bases and the J gene lost 3 bases, with 10 bases spanning the gap. CDR1 is SGHDT and CDR2 is YYEEEE in the germline V gene. The chain combines TRBV5-6 with TRBJ1-2, with D perhaps TRBD1 (6 bases). The clonotype was recovered from a human donor with classical Hodgkin lymphoma. Sequenced input: CD4+ T cells from blood. This CDR3 reads CASSRGGDYGYTF. In DNA, the CDR3 is TGTGCCAGCAGCCGGGGGGGCGACTATGGCTACACCTTC.